This T cell receptor beta chain stems from a study of neurological immune-mediated disorders (dated by TCRdb to between 2018 and 2020). Notes on the research overall: Using UMI-based sequencing, the study compared peripheral blood TCR-beta repertoires from patients with HTLV-I-associated myelopathy (HAM/TSP), patients with multiple sclerosis, and healthy controls. The cohort included about 66 subjects: approximately 15 with HAM/TSP, about 34 with multiple sclerosis, and around 20 healthy controls. The 95 to 120 TCR-beta libraries included longitudinal samples, technical triplicates and paired sorted CD4+ and CD8+ T-cell subsets alongside PBMC samples.

cDNA was synthesized by template-switch 5'RACE using a primer carrying a 10-nucleotide random unique molecular identifier by which each TCR transcript was tagged. Over 190 million TCR-beta sequences, covering 15-18 subjects, were produced in each sequencing run. The RNeasy kit was used to extract total RNA. Using the KAPA Real-time Library Amplification kit, TCR-beta VDJ regions were amplified with primers for the TCR constant region and the 5'RACE anchor. Sample indexes and Illumina adaptors were added in a first PCR, after which library yield was increased in a second PCR. After Ampure bead purification, the roughly 650 bp TCR product was size-selected on a 2% E-gel SizeSelection system. Before pooling, library quality was checked on a Bioanalyzer, concentration was measured with Qubit, and libraries were quantified with the Kapa Library Quantification kit. Paired-end 2 x 150 bp sequencing of the libraries was performed on an Illumina HiSeq 2500. To increase sequence diversity, about 25-31% phiX was spiked into each library pool. The authors' analysis ran thus. Quality-filtered reads were processed with the UMI-based MiGEC pipeline, which removed over 75% of raw TCR sequences during error correction. VDJ genes were aligned to IMGT germline references, and each clonotype was defined by a unique CDR3 amino acid sequence together with V-J genes. Clonal expansion, Shannon diversity, and CDR3 relatedness (CalcPairwiseDistances, ClusterSamples) were evaluated with VDJtools, and phylogenetic trees were built with CLCbio workbench. A clone was classed as expanded if it had 8 or more unique UMIs, a cutoff based on coefficient-of-variation modelling across technical triplicates. Clones were called with MiXCR by TCRdb after fastp trimmed the public reads at Q25, and only in-frame beta chains were retained. Rows merge per CDR3 protein into single entries with the most common DNA and genes. TCRdb, not the authors, supplied the V and J calls. The sample yields about 9,200 distinct CDR3 sequences; roughly 21% were counted once. The ten largest clonotypes hold approximately 50% of the sample.

The germline V gene gives CDR1 as SGHTA and CDR2 as FQGNSA. V sheds 5 bases and J sheds 4 bases, leaving 19 bases between their ends. The CDR3 sequence holds 16 residues, the cysteine and phenylalanine included. The entry retains the CDR3 DNA only, 48 bases that are in frame from base 1. Only one count was recorded for this clonotype. This clone's antigen is unknown. Per-nucleotide qualities are absent, and no much larger clonotype sits a single base away. One read alone provides weak support. Results and caveats for the whole study, not just this receptor: TCR clonal expansion was greatest in HAM/TSP patients and smallest in MS patients, who ranked below even healthy controls. No identical CDR3 amino acid sequences were shared among expanded clones across subjects, suggesting private TCR-beta repertoires in all groups.

For the sorted-subset TCR libraries, the starting material was about 930,000 sorted CD4+ or CD8+ T cells. Peripheral blood underwent Ficoll-Hypaque density gradient centrifugation to isolate PBMCs, which were then cryopreserved in liquid nitrogen. Paired sorted CD4+ and CD8+ subsets came from healthy controls, HAM/TSP patients and MS patients. The receptor comes from a woman aged 55-70 years with HTLV-1-associated myelopathy (HAM/TSP). In this chain, TRBV7-2 is recombined with TRBJ2-3, with TRBD2 perhaps the D gene, on 5 matching bases. Sequenced: CD8+ T cells from blood. The CDR3: CASSGTRGVRPDTQYF. The DNA reads as follows: TGTGCCAGCAGCGGCACTAGAGGAGTGAGACCAGATACGCAGTATTTT.